One TCR beta chain is described in this entry. No antigen is known for it. Germline V lookup: CDR1 SGHNT, CDR2 YYREEE (reference sequence). CDR3 length: 15 amino acids. V was clipped by 0 bases and J by 4 bases; unmatched bases: 6. The record originates from a study of shared clonotypes between healthy human individuals. Study-level findings and limits: Large sequencing depth failed to make sorted-subset sequencing complete, rarefaction showed. Naive subsets usually exceeded memory subsets in estimated richness. In having few donors, the study represented limited genetic and exposure-history diversity.

Across several immunoSEQ plates, the genomic DNA of each subset was split evenly. Repertoires were generated with immunoSEQ multiplex PCR, while TCRdb's copy carries only in-frame clones and drops some. The sample has around 1.9 million clones; about 94% are singletons. Terminally differentiated effector memory CD45RA+ cells were left out of the naive CD8 fraction, which was CD45RO-negative and positively selected for CCR7. The chain employs TRBV5-4 and TRBJ2-5, with TRBD2 matching over 7 bases. Sequenced sample: naive CD8+ T cells from PBMCs. The sequence came from a man younger than 30 in good health. Some clones in this sample may be carry-over from other donors' samples. The CDR3 DNA reads as TGTGCCAGCAGCTTGGGGGACTATACGGGAGAGACCCAGTACTTC. The encoded protein is CASSLGDYTGETQYF. The variable domain in full, completed from reference TRBV5-4 and TRBJ2-5, reads ETGVTQSPTHLIKTRGQQVTLRCSSQSGHNTVSWYQQALGQGPQFIFQYYREEENGRGNFPPRFSGLQFPNYSSELNVNALELDDSALYLCASSLGDYTGETQYFGPGTRLLVL.